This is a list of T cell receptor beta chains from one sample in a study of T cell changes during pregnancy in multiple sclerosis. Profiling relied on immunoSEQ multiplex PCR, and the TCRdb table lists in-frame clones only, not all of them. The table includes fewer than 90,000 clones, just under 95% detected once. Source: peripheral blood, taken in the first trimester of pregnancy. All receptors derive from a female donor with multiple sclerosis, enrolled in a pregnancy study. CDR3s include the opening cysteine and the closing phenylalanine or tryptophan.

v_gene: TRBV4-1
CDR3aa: CASSQVQGESYEQYF

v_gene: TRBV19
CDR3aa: CASSMGGNTIYF

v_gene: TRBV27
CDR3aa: CASSLGQGLTYEQYF

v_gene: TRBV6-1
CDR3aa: CATGGLAAISYEQYF

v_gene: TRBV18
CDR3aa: CASSPGQTTGELFF

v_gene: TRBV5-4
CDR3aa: CASSGGQGGKDTEAFF

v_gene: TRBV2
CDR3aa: CASSVGGLSTEAFF

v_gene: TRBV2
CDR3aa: CASTRLANRNEQFF

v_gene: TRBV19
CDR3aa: CASKHPYQETQYF

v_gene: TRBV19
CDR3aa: CASSMRGTQYF

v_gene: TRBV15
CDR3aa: CATSRDRGGANTEAFF